Each of the 21 T cell receptor beta chains below was sequenced from the same sample in a study of cytomegalovirus exposure and HLA in healthy donors. Both 60 Vbeta primers and 13 Jbeta primers went into the PCR. Sequencing used immunoSEQ multiplex PCR; TCRdb keeps in-frame clones, though not all of them. Here the sample spans over 150,000 clones, about four fifths being singletons. Input material: PBMCs. Receptor source: a girl aged 10 to 17 in good health and CMV-seropositive.

The chain couples TRBV7-8 to TRBJ1-5; D is possibly TRBD1 (6 bases). The germline gives CDR1 SGHVS, CDR2 FQNEAQ. The CDR3 contains 16 residues. Trimming stripped 4 bases from V and 2 bases from J, with 15 bases between. This CDR3 is CASSWTDYRGNQPQHF. The CDR3 nucleotides are TGTGCCAGCAGCTGGACAGACTATCGAGGCAATCAGCCCCAGCATTTT.

This chain links TRBV9 with TRBJ1-1; the D is unclear. The CDR3 sequence is 18 residues long. Germline lookup yields CDR1 SGDLS and CDR2 YYNGEE. V was shortened by 2 bases and J by 0 bases, with 20 bases between the two germline ends. The CDR3 coding sequence is TGTGCCAGCAGCGTGGGGAGCTTTGAGGACCGCCTGAACACTGAAGCTTTCTTT. Translating it yields CASSVGSFEDRLNTEAFF.

The chain has TRBV7-6 and TRBJ2-3, with TRBD2 matching 11 bases. CDR3 size: 16 residues. Trimming at V came to 5 bases and at J to 4 bases, leaving 8 bases not matched to a gene. Germline V gives CDR1 SGHVS, CDR2 FNYEAQ. CDR3: CASSPQTSGVADTQYF. The CDR3 region has the DNA TGTGCCAGCAGCCCCCAGACTAGCGGGGTTGCAGATACGCAGTATTTT.

The chain recombines TRBV7-2 with TRBJ2-7; weak D call: TRBD1 (5 bases). The V gene lost 1 base and the J gene lost 6 bases, with 19 bases spanning the gap. CDR1 is SGHTA and CDR2 is FQGNSA in the germline V gene. This CDR3 is built from 16 residues. The DNA for the CDR3 is TGTGCCAGCAGCTTAGTGATTGGGGCCAGATCTAGCGAGCAGTACTTC. Amino acids: CASSLVIGARSSEQYF.

The chain recombines TRBV27 with TRBJ2-3, with 8 bases fitting TRBD2. CDR3 length equals 17 residues. J gave up 6 bases and V 0 bases, and 11 bases lay outside the gene matches. Looked up from germline, CDR1 is MNHEY and CDR2 is SMNVEV (reference sequence). The CDR3 bases are TGTGCCAGCAGTTTATCCACGCGGGGGGAGTTTTTTGATACGCAGTATTTT. Translated, it gives CASSLSTRGEFFDTQYF.

The chain uses TRBV27 and TRBJ1-2; 8 positions match TRBD1. From germline, CDR1 is MNHEY and CDR2 SMNVEV (reference sequence). Trimming took 3 bases from V and 8 from J; bases not matched to a gene: 17. The CDR3 has 17 residues. DNA of the CDR3: TGTGCCAGCAGTTTTGTGGTGGGGGCCAGGGGGCCTTTAGGCTACACCTTC. This sequence encodes CASSFVVGARGPLGYTF.

This chain uses TRBV6-5 with TRBJ2-7, with 7 bases identical to TRBD1. The CDR3 sequence is 15 residues long. With V trimmed by 2 bases and J by 3 bases, 7 bases remained unmatched. Germline CDR1 MNHEY, CDR2 SVGAGI. CDR3 in amino acids: CASSYDRESIYEQYF. Here the CDR3 DNA reads TGTGCCAGCAGTTACGACAGGGAATCTATCTACGAGCAGTACTTC.

This clone was recorded once. This chain joins TRBV5-6 and TRBJ2-7, with TRBD1 matching over 9 bases. CDR3 size: 14 residues. V lost 6 bases and J lost 5; bases outside the gene matches: 9. Per germline, CDR1 SGHDT and CDR2 YYEEEE. The CDR3 DNA sequence: TGTGCCAGCACATCGAGGACAGGGGACGACGAGCAGTACTTC. It is translated as CASTSRTGDDEQYF.

The V gene is TRBV19, the J gene TRBJ2-1; TRBD2 aligns across 11 bases. The V gene's germline CDR1 is LNHDA and CDR2 SQIVND (reference sequence). CDR3 size: 18 residues. V lost 1 base and J lost 0; bases outside the gene matches: 5. The CDR3 nucleotides are TGTGCCAGTAGTATAGGGCTAGCGGGGGGAAGCTCCTACAATGAGCAGTTCTTC. It codes for CASSIGLAGGSSYNEQFF.

The V and J genes are TRBV29-1 and TRBJ2-7; possible D gene TRBD2, 5 bases. The CDR3 has 12 residues. Trimming pared 5 bases from V and 4 bases from J, leaving 12 bases between. Per the germline V gene, CDR1 is SQVTM and CDR2 is ANQGSEA. The CDR3 DNA reads TGCAGCGTTTTCCAGAGGGTTTACGAGCAGTACTTC. Translation: CSVFQRVYEQYF.

The chain joins TRBV4-2 to TRBJ1-2; 8 nucleotides agree with TRBD1. Germline assignment: CDR1 LGHNA and CDR2 YNFKEQ. The trim removed 2 bases at V and 3 bases at J, leaving 5 bases unmatched. The CDR3 runs 15 residues. As DNA, the CDR3 is TGTGCCAGCAGCCAAACGGGGACAGGCGACTATGGCTACACCTTC. Translated: CASSQTGTGDYGYTF.

This rearrangement joins TRBV4-1 to TRBJ1-5; 9 nucleotides match TRBD1. Trimming took 1 base from V and 5 from J; bases not matched to a gene: 9. The CDR3 has 17 residues. Germline CDR1 MGHRA, CDR2 YSYEKL. The CDR3 DNA is TGCGCCAGCAGCCAAGTAACAGGGGGCATTGGGGATCAGCCCCAGCATTTT. It encodes CASSQVTGGIGDQPQHF.

The chain links TRBV18 to TRBJ2-6, with D maybe TRBD2 (6 bases). The CDR3 totals 15 residues. Trimming cost V 2 bases and J 2 bases, with 7 bases left between them. The germline gives CDR1 KGHSH, CDR2 LQKENI. The CDR3 nucleotides are TGTGCCAGCTCACCATCGGGGGCTGGGGCCAACGTCCTGACTTTC. It translates to CASSPSGAGANVLTF.

The chain joins TRBV28 to TRBJ2-7; D is perhaps TRBD2 (7 bases). This CDR3 comprises 13 residues. Germline V gene data show CDR1 as MDHEN and CDR2 as SYDVKM. Trimming cost V 5 bases and J 7 bases, with 15 bases left between them. The DNA of the CDR3 is TGTGCCAGCAGTACTGGGGGGGCGTGGGAGCAGTACTTC. Translating gives CASSTGGAWEQYF. Full variable domain (rest looked up from reference TRBV28 and TRBJ2-7): DVKVTQSSRYLVKRTGEKVFLECVQDMDHENMFWYRQDPGLGLRLIYFSYDVKMKEKGDIPEGYSVSREKKERFSLILESASTNQTSMYLCASSTGGAWEQYFGPGTRLTVT.

The V gene is TRBV28, the J gene TRBJ2-3, with D maybe TRBD1 (6 bases). V dropped 2 bases and J dropped 6 bases, with 12 bases sitting between them. CDR1 is MDHEN and CDR2 is SYDVKM in the germline V gene. There are 14 residues in the CDR3. CDR3 sequence: CASSLLGGGDTQYF. The CDR3 coding sequence is TGTGCCAGCAGTTTACTTGGGGGCGGGGATACGCAGTATTTT.

The chain is built from TRBV2 and TRBJ1-2; tentative D call: TRBD1 (5 bases). The V gene lost 3 bases and the J gene lost 5 bases, with 13 bases spanning the gap. The CDR3 sequence is 14 residues long. The V gene's germline CDR1 is SNHLY and CDR2 FYNNEI. CDR3 DNA sequence: TGTGCCAGCAGTGAGCTCTCGGGGGGGTATGGCTACACCTTC. It is translated as CASSELSGGYGYTF.

J is TRBJ1-4 and V is TRBV4-1; 7 bases are shared with TRBD1. This CDR3 comprises 15 residues. Unmatched junction bases numbered 9, after V lost 4 bases and J lost 7 bases. The germline gives CDR1 MGHRA, CDR2 YSYEKL. CDR3 sequence reads: CASSPTGVLTEKLFF. In nucleotides, the CDR3 is TGCGCCAGCAGCCCTACAGGGGTTTTGACTGAAAAACTGTTTTTT.

The chain couples TRBV6-7 to TRBJ2-7; TRBD2 is a possible D gene (6 bases). TRBV6-7 is an ORF for which the function is uncertain. The CDR3 spans 18 residues. Trimming pared 0 bases from V and 0 bases from J, leaving 18 bases between. The CDR3 here is CASSYSKVREISSYEQYF. The CDR3 nucleotides are TGTGCCAGCAGTTACTCGAAGGTCCGGGAGATAAGCTCCTACGAGCAGTACTTC.

The genes are TRBV6-6 and TRBJ1-4; D is ambiguous. CDR3 length: 12 amino acids. Germline V lookup: CDR1 MNHNY, CDR2 SVGAGI (reference sequence). Deletions cut 2 bases from V and 5 bases from J, with 3 bases between. CDR3 nucleotide sequence: TGTGCCAGCAGTTACCCGAATGAAAAACTGTTTTTT. It codes for CASSYPNEKLFF.

This chain uses TRBV9 with TRBJ1-3, with TRBD1 identical over 7 bases. The ends lost 4 bases at V and 0 bases at J; junction bases unmatched: 13. The CDR3 extends over 18 amino acids. Germline CDR1 is SGDLS and CDR2 is YYNGEE. CDR3 region: CASSPRDRPRISGNTIYF. The CDR3 DNA follows: TGTGCCAGCAGCCCACGGGACAGACCAAGGATCTCTGGAAACACCATATATTTT.

The chain carries TRBV19 and TRBJ2-3, with 9 bases lining up with TRBD1. CDR3 length: 15 amino acids. CDR1 is LNHDA, CDR2 SQIVND, per germline (reference sequence). J gave up 0 bases and V 6 bases, and 4 bases lay outside the gene matches. The CDR3 is CASRDRGWSTDTQYF. The DNA for the CDR3 is TGTGCCAGTAGGGACAGGGGTTGGAGCACAGATACGCAGTATTTT.